This entry is about one TCR beta chain. Germline CDR1 reads GTSNPN; CDR2 reads SVGIG (reference sequence). This CDR3 contains 14 residues. Trimming removed 3 bases from V and 8 bases from J, with 17 bases in between. The record originates from a study of technical replicates of blood from a handful of donors. Measured with immunoSEQ multiplex PCR; TCRdb has only the in-frame clones, and not every one. The sample lists tens of thousands of clones, roughly nine tenths occurring once. The sequenced sample was PBMCs. This clonotype was obtained from a human donor in good health. Some clones in this sample may be carry-over from other donors' samples. The V and J genes are TRBV30 and TRBJ2-1; a possible D gene is TRBD2 (6 bases). The CDR3 spells CAWRAAGSPDEQFF. The CDR3 DNA reads as TGTGCCTGGAGAGCGGCGGGGTCACCGGATGAGCAGTTCTTC.